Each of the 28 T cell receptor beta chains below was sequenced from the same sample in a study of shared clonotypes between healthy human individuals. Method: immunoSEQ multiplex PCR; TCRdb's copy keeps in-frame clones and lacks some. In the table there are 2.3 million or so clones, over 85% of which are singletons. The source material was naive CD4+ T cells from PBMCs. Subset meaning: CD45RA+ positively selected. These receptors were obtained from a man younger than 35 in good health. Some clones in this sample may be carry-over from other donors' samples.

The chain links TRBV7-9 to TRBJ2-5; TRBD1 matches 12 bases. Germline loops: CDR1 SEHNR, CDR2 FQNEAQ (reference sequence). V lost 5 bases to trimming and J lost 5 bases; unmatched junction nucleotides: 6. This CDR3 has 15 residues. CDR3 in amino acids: CASSARDRGHETQYF. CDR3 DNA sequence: TGTGCCAGCAGCGCCCGGGACAGGGGGCATGAGACCCAGTACTTC.

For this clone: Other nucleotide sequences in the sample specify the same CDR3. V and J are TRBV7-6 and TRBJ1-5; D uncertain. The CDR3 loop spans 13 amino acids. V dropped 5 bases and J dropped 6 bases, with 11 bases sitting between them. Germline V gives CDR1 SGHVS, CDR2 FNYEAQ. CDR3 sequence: CASSPREGQPQHF. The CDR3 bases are TGTGCCAGCAGCCCCAGAGAGGGTCAGCCCCAGCATTTT. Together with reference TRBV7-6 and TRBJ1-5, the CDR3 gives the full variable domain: GAGVSQSPRYKVTKRGQDVALRCDPISGHVSLYWYRQALGQGPEFLTYFNYEAQQDKSGLPNDRFSAERPEGSISTLTIQRTEQRDSAMYRCASSPREGQPQHFGDGTRLSIL.

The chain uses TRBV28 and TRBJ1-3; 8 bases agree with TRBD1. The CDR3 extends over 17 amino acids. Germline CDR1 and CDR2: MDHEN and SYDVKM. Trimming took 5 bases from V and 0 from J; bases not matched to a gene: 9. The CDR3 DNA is TGTGCCAGCAGTGCAAATCGACAGGGGCCCTCTGGAAACACCATATATTTT. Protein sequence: CASSANRQGPSGNTIYF. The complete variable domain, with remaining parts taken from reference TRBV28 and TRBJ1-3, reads DVKVTQSSRYLVKRTGEKVFLECVQDMDHENMFWYRQDPGLGLRLIYFSYDVKMKEKGDIPEGYSVSREKKERFSLILESASTNQTSMYLCASSANRQGPSGNTIYFGEGSWLTVV.

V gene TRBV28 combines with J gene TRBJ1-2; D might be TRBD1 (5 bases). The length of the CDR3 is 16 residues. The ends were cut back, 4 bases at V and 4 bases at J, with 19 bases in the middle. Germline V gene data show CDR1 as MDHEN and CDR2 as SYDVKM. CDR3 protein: CASSSLDSLLGYGYTF. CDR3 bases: TGTGCCAGCAGTTCCCTCGACAGTCTTTTGGGCTATGGCTACACCTTC.

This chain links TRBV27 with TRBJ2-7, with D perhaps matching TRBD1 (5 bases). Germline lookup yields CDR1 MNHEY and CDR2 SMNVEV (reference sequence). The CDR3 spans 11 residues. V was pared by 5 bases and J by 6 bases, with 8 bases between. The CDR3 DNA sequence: TGTGCCAGCAGTCCAAGGGGCGAGCAGTACTTC. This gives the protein CASSPRGEQYF.

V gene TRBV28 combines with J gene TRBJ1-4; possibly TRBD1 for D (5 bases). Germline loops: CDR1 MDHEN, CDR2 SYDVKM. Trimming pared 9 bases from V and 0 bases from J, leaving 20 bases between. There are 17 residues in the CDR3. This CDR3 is CASQGVRADATNEKLFF. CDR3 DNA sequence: TGTGCCAGTCAGGGTGTGAGGGCCGATGCAACTAATGAAAAACTGTTTTTT.

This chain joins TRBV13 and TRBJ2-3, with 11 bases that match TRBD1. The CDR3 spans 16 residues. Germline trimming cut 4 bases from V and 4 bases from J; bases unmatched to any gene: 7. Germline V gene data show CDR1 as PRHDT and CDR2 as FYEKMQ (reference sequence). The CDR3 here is CASSSGQGGPADTQYF. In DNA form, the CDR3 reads TGTGCCAGCAGCTCGGGACAGGGGGGCCCGGCAGATACGCAGTATTTT.

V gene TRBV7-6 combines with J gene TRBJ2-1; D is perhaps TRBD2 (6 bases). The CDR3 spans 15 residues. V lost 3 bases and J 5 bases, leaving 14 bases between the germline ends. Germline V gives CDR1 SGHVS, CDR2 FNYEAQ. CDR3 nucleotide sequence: TGTGCCAGCAGCTTGGGACTCCCGAGCAACAATGAGCAGTTCTTC. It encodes CASSLGLPSNNEQFF. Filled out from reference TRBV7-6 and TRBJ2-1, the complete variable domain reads GAGVSQSPRYKVTKRGQDVALRCDPISGHVSLYWYRQALGQGPEFLTYFNYEAQQDKSGLPNDRFSAERPEGSISTLTIQRTEQRDSAMYRCASSLGLPSNNEQFFGPGTRLTVL.

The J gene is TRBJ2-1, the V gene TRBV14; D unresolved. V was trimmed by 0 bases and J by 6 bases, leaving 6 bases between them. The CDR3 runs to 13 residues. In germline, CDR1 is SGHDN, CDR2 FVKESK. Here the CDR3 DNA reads TGTGCCAGCAGCCAAGATCTCGCCAATGAGCAGTTCTTC. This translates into CASSQDLANEQFF.

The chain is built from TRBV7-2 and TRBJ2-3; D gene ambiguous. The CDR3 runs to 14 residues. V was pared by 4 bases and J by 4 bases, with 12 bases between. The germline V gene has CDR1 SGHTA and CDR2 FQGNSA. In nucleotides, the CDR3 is TGTGCCAGCAGCTCACGGGTACACTCAGATACGCAGTATTTT. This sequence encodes CASSSRVHSDTQYF.

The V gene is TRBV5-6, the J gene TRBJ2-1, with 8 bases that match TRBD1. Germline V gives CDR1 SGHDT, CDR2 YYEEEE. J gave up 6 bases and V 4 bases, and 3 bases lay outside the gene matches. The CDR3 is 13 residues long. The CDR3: CASSRTGTNEQFF. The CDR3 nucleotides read TGTGCCAGCAGCCGGACAGGGACCAATGAGCAGTTCTTC. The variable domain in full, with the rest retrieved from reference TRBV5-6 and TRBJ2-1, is DAGVTQSPTHLIKTRGQQVTLRCSPKSGHDTVSWYQQALGQGPQFIFQYYEEEERQRGNFPDRFSGHQFPNYSSELNVNALLLGDSALYLCASSRTGTNEQFFGPGTRLTVL.

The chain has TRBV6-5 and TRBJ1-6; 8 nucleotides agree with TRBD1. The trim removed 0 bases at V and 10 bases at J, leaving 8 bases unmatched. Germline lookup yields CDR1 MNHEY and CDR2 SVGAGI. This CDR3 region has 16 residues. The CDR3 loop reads CASSYSLQGDTSPLHF. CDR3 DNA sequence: TGTGCCAGCAGTTACTCGTTACAGGGGGATACATCACCCCTCCACTTT.

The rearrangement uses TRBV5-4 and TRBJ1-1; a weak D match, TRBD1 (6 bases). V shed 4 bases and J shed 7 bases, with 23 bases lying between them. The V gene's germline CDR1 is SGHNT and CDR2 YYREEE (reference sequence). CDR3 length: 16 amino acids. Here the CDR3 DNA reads TGTGCCAGCAGCCTACCGGGGGGGCGGCCCCGGGATGAAGCTTTCTTT. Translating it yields CASSLPGGRPRDEAFF. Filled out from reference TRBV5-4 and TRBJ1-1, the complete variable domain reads ETGVTQSPTHLIKTRGQQVTLRCSSQSGHNTVSWYQQALGQGPQFIFQYYREEENGRGNFPPRFSGLQFPNYSSELNVNALELDDSALYLCASSLPGGRPRDEAFFGQGTRLTVV.

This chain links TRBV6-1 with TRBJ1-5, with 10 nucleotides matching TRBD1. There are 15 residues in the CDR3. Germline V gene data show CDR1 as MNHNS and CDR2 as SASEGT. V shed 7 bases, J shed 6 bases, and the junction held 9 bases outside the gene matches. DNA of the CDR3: TGTGCCAGCATAAGGGACAGGGGCGGGGGTCAGCCCCAGCATTTT. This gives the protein CASIRDRGGGQPQHF.

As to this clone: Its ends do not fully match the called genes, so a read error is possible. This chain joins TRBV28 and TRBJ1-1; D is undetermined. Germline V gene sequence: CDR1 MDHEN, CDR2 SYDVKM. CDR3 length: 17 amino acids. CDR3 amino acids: CASNLSFGRRGGTEAFF. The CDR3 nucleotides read TGTGCCAGCAATTTATCTTTCGGACGGAGAGGTGGCACTGAAGCTTTCTTT.

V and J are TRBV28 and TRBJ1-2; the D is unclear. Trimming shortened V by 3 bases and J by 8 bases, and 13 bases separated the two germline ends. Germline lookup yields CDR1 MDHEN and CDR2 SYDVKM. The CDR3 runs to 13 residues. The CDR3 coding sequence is TGTGCCAGCAGTTTCCCAGGTTCGTTGGGCTACACCTTC. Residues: CASSFPGSLGYTF.

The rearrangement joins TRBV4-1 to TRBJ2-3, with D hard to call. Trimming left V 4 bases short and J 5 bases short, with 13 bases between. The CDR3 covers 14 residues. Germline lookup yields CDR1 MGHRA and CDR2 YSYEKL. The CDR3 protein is CASSRSQARDTQYF. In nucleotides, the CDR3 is TGCGCCAGCAGCCGAAGCCAAGCGAGAGATACGCAGTATTTT.

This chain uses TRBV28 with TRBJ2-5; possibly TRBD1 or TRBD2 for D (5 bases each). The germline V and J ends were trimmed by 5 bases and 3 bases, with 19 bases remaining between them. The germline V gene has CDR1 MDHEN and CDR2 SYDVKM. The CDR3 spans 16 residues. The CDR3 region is CASSHTGLKPEETQYF. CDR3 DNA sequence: TGTGCCAGCAGTCACACAGGACTCAAGCCCGAAGAGACCCAGTACTTC.

The CDR3 is CASSLDVLGGTEAFF. DNA for the CDR3: TGTGCCAGCAGCTTGGACGTGTTAGGGGGCACTGAAGCTTTCTTT. This chain connects TRBV5-4 to TRBJ1-1; D possibly corresponds to TRBD1 (6 bases). The V gene's germline CDR1 is SGHNT and CDR2 YYREEE (reference sequence). This CDR3 is built from 15 residues. V gave up 0 bases and J gave up 4 bases, with 13 bases separating them.

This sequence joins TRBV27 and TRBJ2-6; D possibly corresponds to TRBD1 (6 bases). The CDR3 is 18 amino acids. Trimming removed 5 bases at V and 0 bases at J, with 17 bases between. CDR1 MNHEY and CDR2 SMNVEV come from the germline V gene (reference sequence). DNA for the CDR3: TGTGCCAGCAGTCCCCAAAGGACAGTGGCCTCTGGGGCCAACGTCCTGACTTTC. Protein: CASSPQRTVASGANVLTF.

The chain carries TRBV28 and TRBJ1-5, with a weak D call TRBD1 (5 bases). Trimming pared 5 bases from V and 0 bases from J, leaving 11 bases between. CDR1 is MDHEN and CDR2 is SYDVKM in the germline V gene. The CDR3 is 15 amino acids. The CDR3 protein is CASSPGRNSNQPQHF. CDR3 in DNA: TGTGCCAGCAGTCCAGGGAGAAATAGCAATCAGCCCCAGCATTTT.

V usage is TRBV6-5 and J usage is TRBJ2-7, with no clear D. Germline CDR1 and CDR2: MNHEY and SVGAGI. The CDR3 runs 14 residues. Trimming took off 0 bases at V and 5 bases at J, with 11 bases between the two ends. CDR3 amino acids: CASSYSARTDEQYF. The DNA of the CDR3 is TGTGCCAGCAGTTACTCTGCCCGGACGGACGAGCAGTACTTC.

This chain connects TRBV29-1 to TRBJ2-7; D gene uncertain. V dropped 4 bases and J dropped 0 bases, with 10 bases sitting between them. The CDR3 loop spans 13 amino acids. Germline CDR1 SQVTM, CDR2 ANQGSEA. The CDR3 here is CSVGLLSSYEQYF. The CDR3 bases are TGCAGCGTTGGATTACTTAGCTCCTACGAGCAGTACTTC.

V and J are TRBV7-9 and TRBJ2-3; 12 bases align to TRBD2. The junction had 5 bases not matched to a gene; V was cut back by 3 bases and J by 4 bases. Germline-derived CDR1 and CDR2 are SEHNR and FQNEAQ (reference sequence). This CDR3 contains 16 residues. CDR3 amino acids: CASSFTSGRFADTQYF. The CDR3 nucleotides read TGTGCCAGCAGCTTTACTAGCGGGAGGTTTGCAGATACGCAGTATTTT.

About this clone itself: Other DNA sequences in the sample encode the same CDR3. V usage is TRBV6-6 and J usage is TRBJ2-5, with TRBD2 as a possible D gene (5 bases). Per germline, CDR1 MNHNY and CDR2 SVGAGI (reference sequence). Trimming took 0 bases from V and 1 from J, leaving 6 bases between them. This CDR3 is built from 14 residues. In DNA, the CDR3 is TGTGCCAGCAGTTACTCGAGGGTCCAAGAGACCCAGTACTTC. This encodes CASSYSRVQETQYF.

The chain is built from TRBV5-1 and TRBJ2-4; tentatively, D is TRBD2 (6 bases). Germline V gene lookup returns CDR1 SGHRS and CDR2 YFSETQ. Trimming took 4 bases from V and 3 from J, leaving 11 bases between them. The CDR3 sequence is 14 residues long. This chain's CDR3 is CASSPAGGKNIQYF. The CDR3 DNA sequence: TGCGCCAGCAGCCCGGCCGGGGGCAAAAACATTCAGTACTTC.

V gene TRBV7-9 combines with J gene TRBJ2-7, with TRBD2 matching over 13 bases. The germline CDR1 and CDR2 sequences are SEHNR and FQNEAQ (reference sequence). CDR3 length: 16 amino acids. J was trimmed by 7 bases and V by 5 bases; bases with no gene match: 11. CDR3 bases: TGTGCCAGCAGCATACCAGGACTAGCGGGAGTTGATGAGCAGTACTTC. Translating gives CASSIPGLAGVDEQYF.

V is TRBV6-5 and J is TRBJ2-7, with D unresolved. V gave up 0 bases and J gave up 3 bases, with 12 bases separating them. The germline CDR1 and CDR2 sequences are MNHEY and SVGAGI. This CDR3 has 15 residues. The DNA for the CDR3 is TGTGCCAGCAGTTACTCGATATCTGGGATCTACGAGCAGTACTTC. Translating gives CASSYSISGIYEQYF.